This record covers a single TCR beta chain. Its antigen is unknown. Profiling relied on immunoSEQ multiplex PCR, and the TCRdb table lists in-frame clones only, not all of them. The data hold a few thousand clones, with around 59% observed a single time. This entry belongs to a study of CD8 T cell repertoires and HIV-1 epitope variants. Study summary: Controls included no peptide, Ebola AY9 epitope, and a CMV, EBV, flu pool.

Germline V lookup: CDR1 SNHLY, CDR2 FYNNEI. Trimming took 6 bases from V and 4 from J; bases not matched to a gene: 12. The CDR3 consists of 16 residues. The TCR originated in a male donor with HIV. Sequenced input: cultured CD8+ T cells derived from PBMCs. The chain couples TRBV2 to TRBJ2-3; 8 bases are a match to TRBD2. In DNA form, the CDR3 reads TGTGCCAGCAGGGCTATAGCGGGATTCACCCCAGATACGCAGTATTTT. Amino acids: CASRAIAGFTPDTQYF.